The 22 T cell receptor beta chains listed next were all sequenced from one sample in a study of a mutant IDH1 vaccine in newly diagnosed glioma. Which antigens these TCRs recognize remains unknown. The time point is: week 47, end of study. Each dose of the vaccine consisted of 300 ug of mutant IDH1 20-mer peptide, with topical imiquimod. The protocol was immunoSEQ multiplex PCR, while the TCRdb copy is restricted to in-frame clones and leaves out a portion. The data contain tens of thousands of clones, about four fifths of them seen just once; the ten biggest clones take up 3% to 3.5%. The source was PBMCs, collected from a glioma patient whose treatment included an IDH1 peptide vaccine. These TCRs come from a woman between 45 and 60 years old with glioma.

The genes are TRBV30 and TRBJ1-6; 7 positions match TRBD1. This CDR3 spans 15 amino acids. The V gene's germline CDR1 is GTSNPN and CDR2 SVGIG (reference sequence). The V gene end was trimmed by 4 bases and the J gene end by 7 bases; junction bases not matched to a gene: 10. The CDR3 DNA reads TGTGCCTGGAAGAGACCGGACAGGTGGAATTCACCCCTCCACTTT. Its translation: CAWKRPDRWNSPLHF.

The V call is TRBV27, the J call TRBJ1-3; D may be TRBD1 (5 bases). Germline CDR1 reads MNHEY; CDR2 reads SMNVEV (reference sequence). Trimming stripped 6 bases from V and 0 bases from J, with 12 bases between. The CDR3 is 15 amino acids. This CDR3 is CASRTTAYSGNTIYF. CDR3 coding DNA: TGTGCCAGCAGAACGACAGCCTACTCTGGAAACACCATATATTTT.

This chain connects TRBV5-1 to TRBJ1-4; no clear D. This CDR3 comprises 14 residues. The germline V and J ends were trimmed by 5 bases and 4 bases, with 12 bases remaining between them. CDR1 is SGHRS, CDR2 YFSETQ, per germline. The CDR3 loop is CASSPQQINEKLFF. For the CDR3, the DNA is TGCGCCAGCAGTCCGCAACAGATTAATGAAAAACTGTTTTTT.

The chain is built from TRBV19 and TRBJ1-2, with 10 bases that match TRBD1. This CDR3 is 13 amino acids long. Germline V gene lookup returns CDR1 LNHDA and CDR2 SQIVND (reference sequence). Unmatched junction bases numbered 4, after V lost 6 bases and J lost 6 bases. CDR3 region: CASRDRGRDGYTF. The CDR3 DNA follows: TGTGCCAGTAGAGACAGGGGGCGTGATGGCTACACCTTC.

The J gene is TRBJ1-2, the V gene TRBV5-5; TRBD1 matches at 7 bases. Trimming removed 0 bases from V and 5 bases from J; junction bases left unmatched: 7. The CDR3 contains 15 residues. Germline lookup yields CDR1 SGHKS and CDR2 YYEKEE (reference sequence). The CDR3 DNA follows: TGTGCCAGCAGCTTGGCCTTGACAGGGCTGTATGGCTACACCTTC. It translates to CASSLALTGLYGYTF.

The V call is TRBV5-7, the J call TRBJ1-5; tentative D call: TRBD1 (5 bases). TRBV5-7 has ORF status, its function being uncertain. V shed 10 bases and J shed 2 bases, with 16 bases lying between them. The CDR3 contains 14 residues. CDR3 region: CASNIVQGNQPQHF. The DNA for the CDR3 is TGTGCCTCGAATATCGTACAGGGCAATCAGCCCCAGCATTTT.

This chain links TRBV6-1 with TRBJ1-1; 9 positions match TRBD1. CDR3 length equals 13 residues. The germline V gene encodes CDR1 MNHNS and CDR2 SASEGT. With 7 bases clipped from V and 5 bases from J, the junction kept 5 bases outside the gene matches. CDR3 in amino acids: CASIRGQGTEAFF. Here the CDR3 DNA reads TGTGCCAGCATTAGAGGACAGGGGACTGAAGCTTTCTTT.

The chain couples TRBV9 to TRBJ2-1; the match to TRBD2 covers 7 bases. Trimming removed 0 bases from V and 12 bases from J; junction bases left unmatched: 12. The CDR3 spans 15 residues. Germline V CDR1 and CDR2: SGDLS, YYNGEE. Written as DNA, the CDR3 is TGTGCCAGCAGCGTAGAGGGTGCGAGCGGGGCGTGGCAGTTCTTC. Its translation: CASSVEGASGAWQFF.

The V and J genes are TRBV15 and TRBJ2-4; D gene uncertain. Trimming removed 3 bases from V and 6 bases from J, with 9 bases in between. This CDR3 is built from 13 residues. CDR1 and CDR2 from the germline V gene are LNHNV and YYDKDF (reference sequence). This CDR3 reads CATSSGPTNIQYF. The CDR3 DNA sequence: TGTGCCACCAGCAGCGGGCCGACAAACATTCAGTACTTC.

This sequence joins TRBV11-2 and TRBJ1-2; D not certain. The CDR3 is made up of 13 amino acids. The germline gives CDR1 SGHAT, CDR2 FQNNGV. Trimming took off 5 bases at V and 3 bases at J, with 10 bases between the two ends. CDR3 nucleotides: TGTGCCAGCAGCCGCCAGTCCCACTATGGCTACACCTTC. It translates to CASSRQSHYGYTF.

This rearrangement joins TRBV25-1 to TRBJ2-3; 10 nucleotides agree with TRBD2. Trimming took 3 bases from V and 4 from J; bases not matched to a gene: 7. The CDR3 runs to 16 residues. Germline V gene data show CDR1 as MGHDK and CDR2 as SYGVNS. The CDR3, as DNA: TGTGCCAGCAGTGATAGTATAGCGGGGGGTGCAGATACGCAGTATTTT. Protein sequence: CASSDSIAGGADTQYF. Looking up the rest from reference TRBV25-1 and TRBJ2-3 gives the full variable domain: EADIYQTPRYLVIGTGKKITLECSQTMGHDKMYWYQQDPGMELHLIHYSYGVNSTEKGDLSSESTVSRIRTEHFPLTLESARPSHTSQYLCASSDSIAGGADTQYFGPGTRLTVL.

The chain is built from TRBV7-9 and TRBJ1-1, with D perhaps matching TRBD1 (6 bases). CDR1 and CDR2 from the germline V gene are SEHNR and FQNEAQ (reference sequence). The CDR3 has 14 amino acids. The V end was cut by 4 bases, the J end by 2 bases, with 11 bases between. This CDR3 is CASSSRTVNTEAFF. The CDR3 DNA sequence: TGTGCCAGCAGCTCGAGGACAGTTAACACTGAAGCTTTCTTT.

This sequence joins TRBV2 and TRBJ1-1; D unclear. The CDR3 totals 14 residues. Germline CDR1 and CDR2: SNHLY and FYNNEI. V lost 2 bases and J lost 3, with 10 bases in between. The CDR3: CASSEMGPYTEAFF. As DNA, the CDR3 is TGTGCCAGCAGTGAAATGGGCCCCTACACTGAAGCTTTCTTT.

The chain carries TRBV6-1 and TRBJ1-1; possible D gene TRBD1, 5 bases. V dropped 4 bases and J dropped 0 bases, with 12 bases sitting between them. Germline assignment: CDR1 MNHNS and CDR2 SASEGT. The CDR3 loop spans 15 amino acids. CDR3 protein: CASSGGMGMNTEAFF. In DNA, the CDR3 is TGTGCCAGCAGTGGGGGGATGGGGATGAACACTGAAGCTTTCTTT.

CDR3 protein: CASSRNTGAGNTIYF. Written as DNA, the CDR3 is TGTGCCAGCAGCCGGAACACAGGGGCTGGAAACACCATATATTTT. V gene TRBV4-2 combines with J gene TRBJ1-3; TRBD1 matches at 7 bases. Germline lookup yields CDR1 LGHNA and CDR2 YNFKEQ. V was clipped by 4 bases and J by 2 bases; unmatched bases: 5. The CDR3 is 15 residues long.

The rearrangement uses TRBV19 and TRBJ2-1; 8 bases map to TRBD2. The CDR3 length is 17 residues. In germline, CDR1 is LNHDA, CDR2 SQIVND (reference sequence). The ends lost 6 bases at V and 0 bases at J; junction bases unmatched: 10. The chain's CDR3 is CASRGMTSDYSYNEQFF. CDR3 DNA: TGTGCCAGTAGAGGAATGACTAGCGACTACTCCTACAATGAGCAGTTCTTC.

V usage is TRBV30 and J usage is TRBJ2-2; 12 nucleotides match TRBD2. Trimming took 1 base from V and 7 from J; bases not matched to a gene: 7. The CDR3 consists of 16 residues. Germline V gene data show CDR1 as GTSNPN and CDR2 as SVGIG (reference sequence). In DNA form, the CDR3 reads TGTGCCTGGAGTGGAAAGCTAGCGGGAGGGATCGGGGAGCTGTTTTTT. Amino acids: CAWSGKLAGGIGELFF.

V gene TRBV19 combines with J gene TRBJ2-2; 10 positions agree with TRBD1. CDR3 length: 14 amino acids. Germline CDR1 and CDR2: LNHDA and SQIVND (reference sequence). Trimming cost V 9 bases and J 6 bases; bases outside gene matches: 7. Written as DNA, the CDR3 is TGTGCCAGCCGTGGGACAGGGGTTGCCGGGGAGCTGTTTTTT. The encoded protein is CASRGTGVAGELFF.

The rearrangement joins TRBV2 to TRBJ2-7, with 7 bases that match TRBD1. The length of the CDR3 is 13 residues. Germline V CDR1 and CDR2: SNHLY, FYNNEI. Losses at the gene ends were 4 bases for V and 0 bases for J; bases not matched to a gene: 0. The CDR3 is CASSAGGSYEQYF. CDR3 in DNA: TGTGCCAGCAGTGCAGGGGGCTCCTACGAGCAGTACTTC.

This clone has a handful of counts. Here the CDR3 reads CASSWAGTGANTEAFF. The CDR3 DNA reads TGTGCCAGCAGTTGGGCCGGGACAGGGGCGAACACTGAAGCTTTCTTT. The chain links TRBV7-3 to TRBJ1-1, with TRBD1 matching 10 bases. The ends lost 6 bases at V and 1 base at J; junction bases unmatched: 8. The CDR3 runs to 16 residues. Germline CDR1 and CDR2: SGHTA and FQGTGA. The full variable domain, in which reference TRBV7-3 and TRBJ1-1 provide the parts outside the CDR3, is GAGVSQTPSNKVTEKGKYVELRCDPISGHTALYWYRQSLGQGPEFLIYFQGTGAADDSGLPNDRFFAVRPEGSVSTLKIQRTERGDSAVYLCASSWAGTGANTEAFFGQGTRLTVV.

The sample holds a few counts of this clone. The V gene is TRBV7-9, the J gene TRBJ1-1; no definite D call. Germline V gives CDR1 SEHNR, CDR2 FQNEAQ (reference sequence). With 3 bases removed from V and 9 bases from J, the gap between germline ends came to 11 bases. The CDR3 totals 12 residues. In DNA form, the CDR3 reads TGTGCCAGCAGCTTGAGTGTCCCTCAAGCTTTCTTT. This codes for CASSLSVPQAFF.

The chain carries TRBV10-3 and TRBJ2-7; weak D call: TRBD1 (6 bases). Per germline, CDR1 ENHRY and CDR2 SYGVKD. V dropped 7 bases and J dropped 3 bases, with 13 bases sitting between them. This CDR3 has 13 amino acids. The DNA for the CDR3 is TGTGCCATCACTACGGACAGTGTCTACGAGCAGTACTTC. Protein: CAITTDSVYEQYF.